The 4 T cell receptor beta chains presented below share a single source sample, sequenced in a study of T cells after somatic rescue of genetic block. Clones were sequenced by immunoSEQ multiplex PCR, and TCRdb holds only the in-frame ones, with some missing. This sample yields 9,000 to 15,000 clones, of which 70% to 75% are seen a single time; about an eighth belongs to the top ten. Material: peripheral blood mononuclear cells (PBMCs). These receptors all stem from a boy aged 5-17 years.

The CDR3 reads CASSGSVGDTQYF. The CDR3 DNA reads as TGTGCCAGCAGCGGCTCCGTCGGGGATACGCAGTATTTT. The V gene is TRBV9, the J gene TRBJ2-3; D is ambiguous. The germline V gene encodes CDR1 SGDLS and CDR2 YYNGEE. The CDR3 loop spans 13 amino acids. The ends were cut back, 3 bases at V and 6 bases at J, with 11 bases in the middle.

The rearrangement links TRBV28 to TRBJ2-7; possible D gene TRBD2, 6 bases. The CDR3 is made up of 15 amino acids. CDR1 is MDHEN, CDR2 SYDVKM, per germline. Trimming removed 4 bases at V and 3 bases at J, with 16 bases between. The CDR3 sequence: CASSSPRDARYEQYF. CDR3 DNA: TGTGCCAGCAGTTCTCCGCGGGACGCCCGCTACGAGCAGTACTTC.

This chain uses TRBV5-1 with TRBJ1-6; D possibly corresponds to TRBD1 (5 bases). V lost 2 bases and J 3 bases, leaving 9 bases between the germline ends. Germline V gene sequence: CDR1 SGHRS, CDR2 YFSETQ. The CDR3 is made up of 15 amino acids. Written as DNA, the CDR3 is TGCGCCAGCAGCTTAGGGGCCGTCTATAATTCACCCCTCCACTTT. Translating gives CASSLGAVYNSPLHF.

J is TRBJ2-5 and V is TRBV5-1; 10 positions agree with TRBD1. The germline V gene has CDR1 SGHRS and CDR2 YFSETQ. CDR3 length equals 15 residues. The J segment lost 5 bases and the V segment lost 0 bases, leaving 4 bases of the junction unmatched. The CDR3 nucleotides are TGCGCCAGCAGCTTGGGGGACAGGGGCGGGGAGACCCAGTACTTC. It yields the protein CASSLGDRGGETQYF.